Here is one TCR beta chain with its context. The data were obtained in a study of blood T cell repertoires in COVID-19. CDR1 is MNHEY and CDR2 is SVGEGT in the germline V gene. J gave up 0 bases and V 6 bases, and 1 base lay outside the gene matches. This CDR3 has 13 residues. Assay used: immunoSEQ multiplex PCR; TCRdb lists only in-frame clones, some missing. In the table there are 9,500 to 15,000 clones, roughly 90% of which are singletons. This TCR came from a man in his 70s with active COVID-19. The sample taken for sequencing was peripheral blood. The chain links TRBV6-2 or TRBV6-3 to TRBJ1-2, with 7 positions matching TRBD1. In DNA form, the CDR3 reads TGTGCCAGCAGCCAGGGGGCTAACTATGGCTACACCTTC. It translates to CASSQGANYGYTF.